The 30 T cell receptor beta chains below all came from one sample that was sequenced in a study of identical twins. TCRdb reprocessed the 5' RACE reads with MiXCR, giving one entry per CDR3 protein. The table has 240,000 or so distinct CDR3 sequences, roughly a tenth seen once; the top ten hold over 8%. Sequences were obtained from memory T cells sorted from blood. These receptors were obtained from a man aged 45 to 65 in good health.

There are a few counts of this clonotype. The chain employs TRBV10-3 and TRBJ1-1; tentatively, D is TRBD1 (5 bases). Between the trimmed V and J ends, which lost 10 bases and 1 base, there was a span of 16 bases. Per germline, CDR1 ENHRY and CDR2 SYGVKD. This CDR3 spans 14 amino acids. CDR3 DNA: TGTGCCACCAAAGACGGGGCCCAGAACACTGAAGCTTTCTTT. As protein: CATKDGAQNTEAFF.

This clonotype was observed a few times. The CDR3 here is CASSPTNRRTKPKNSPLHF. The CDR3 bases are TGTGCCAGCAGTCCAACAAACCGACGGACAAAGCCGAAGAATTCACCCCTCCACTTT. This chain connects TRBV28 to TRBJ1-6, with D possibly TRBD1 on 5 matching bases. Germline CDR1 and CDR2: MDHEN and SYDVKM. The CDR3 totals 19 residues. V gave up 5 bases and J gave up 7 bases, with 27 bases separating them.

This clonotype was observed many times. V gene TRBV4-1 combines with J gene TRBJ2-3; D is perhaps TRBD2 (6 bases). Per germline, CDR1 MGHRA and CDR2 YSYEKL. Between the trimmed V and J ends, which lost 3 bases and 0 bases, there was a span of 7 bases. This CDR3 spans 14 amino acids. The CDR3 is CASSHSGSTDTQYF. DNA for the CDR3: TGCGCCAGCAGCCACAGCGGGAGCACAGATACGCAGTATTTT.

The gene calls are TRBV28 and TRBJ2-1; D might be TRBD2 (6 bases). CDR3 length equals 14 residues. Germline lookup yields CDR1 MDHEN and CDR2 SYDVKM. The V end lost 6 bases, the J end lost 7 bases, and 16 bases lay between the germline ends. The CDR3: CASSPGGSRNEQFF. The CDR3 DNA is TGTGCCAGCAGCCCTGGGGGGTCACGGAATGAGCAGTTCTTC.

This clonotype occurred many times. The rearrangement joins TRBV20-1 to TRBJ2-5; 11 nucleotides align to TRBD1. V was clipped by 4 bases and J by 5 bases; unmatched bases: 15. Germline-derived CDR1 and CDR2 are DFQATT and SNEGSKA (reference sequence). This CDR3 contains 17 residues. The CDR3 here is CSAIDRGGQGAYETQYF. CDR3 DNA: TGCAGTGCTATAGATAGAGGAGGACAGGGGGCGTATGAGACCCAGTACTTC.

This clonotype has a count of ten or more. This chain joins TRBV5-1 and TRBJ2-5; 7 bases are a match to TRBD1. Germline V gene data show CDR1 as SGHRS and CDR2 as YFSETQ. The CDR3 runs to 13 residues. The ends lost 3 bases at V and 4 bases at J; junction bases unmatched: 3. The CDR3 DNA follows: TGCGCCAGCAGCTGGGACAGTTCAGAGACCCAGTACTTC. Protein product: CASSWDSSETQYF.

As for this clonotype: Possible read error: a much larger clone is one base away. The chain combines TRBV3-1 with TRBJ2-7; TRBD2 is a possible D gene (7 bases). The CDR3 sequence is 16 residues long. Looked up from germline, CDR1 is LGHDT and CDR2 is YNNKEL (reference sequence). CDR3 bases: TGTGCCAGCAGCCAAGAAACAGGGAGGGTCTCCTGCGAGCAGTACTTC. It is translated as CASSQETGRVSCEQYF.

This clonotype was recorded many times. V usage is TRBV12-3 or TRBV12-4 and J usage is TRBJ1-1; 9 nucleotides align to TRBD1. Losses at the gene ends were 3 bases for V and 4 bases for J; bases not matched to a gene: 6. The CDR3 is 15 amino acids. In DNA form, the CDR3 reads TGTGCCAGCAGTTTGACAGGGGGAGCTTTCACTGAAGCTTTCTTT. The encoded protein is CASSLTGGAFTEAFF.

This clonotype has ten or more counts. The V and J genes are TRBV10-3 and TRBJ1-1, with D possibly TRBD1 on 5 matching bases. From germline, CDR1 is ENHRY and CDR2 SYGVKD. This CDR3 region has 16 residues. Trimming removed 0 bases at V and 1 base at J, with 12 bases between. CDR3 DNA sequence: TGTGCCATCAGTGAGTCGTGGGGGGGACCGAACACTGAAGCTTTCTTT. Protein product: CAISESWGGPNTEAFF.

The chain recombines TRBV4-1 with TRBJ2-5; D assignment may be TRBD1 or TRBD2 (5 bases each). V lost 3 bases and J 4 bases, leaving 9 bases between the germline ends. CDR3 length: 13 residues. Germline loops: CDR1 MGHRA, CDR2 YSYEKL. The CDR3 sequence is CASSQLGGETQYF. In nucleotides, the CDR3 is TGCGCCAGCAGCCAGCTTGGGGGAGAGACCCAGTACTTC.

This clonotype has more than one count but fewer than ten. The V gene is TRBV12-5, the J gene TRBJ2-7; no clear D gene. The CDR3 covers 13 residues. Looked up from germline, CDR1 is LGHNT and CDR2 is FRNRAP. V dropped 1 base and J dropped 0 bases, with 4 bases sitting between them. The CDR3 bases are TGTGCTAGTGGTTTGGGGGCCTCCTACGAGCAGTACTTC. Its translation is CASGLGASYEQYF.

This clonotype was recorded at least ten times. The chain employs TRBV18 and TRBJ2-7; possible D gene TRBD1, 5 bases. The CDR3 totals 14 residues. Germline lookup yields CDR1 KGHSH and CDR2 LQKENI. The V end was cut by 6 bases, the J end by 0 bases, with 12 bases between. CDR3 bases: TGTGCCAGCTCCCCCCAGGGCGGCTCCTACGAGCAGTACTTC. Translation gives CASSPQGGSYEQYF.

The sample holds a few counts of this clonotype. The V call is TRBV6-2 or TRBV6-3, the J call TRBJ2-3, with 7 bases identical to TRBD2. The CDR3 spans 15 residues. Germline lookup yields CDR1 MNHEY and CDR2 SVGEGT. With 4 bases clipped from V and 4 bases from J, the junction kept 8 bases outside the gene matches. CDR3 loop: CASSSRLAGADTQYF. The CDR3 nucleotides are TGTGCCAGCAGTTCCCGACTAGCCGGCGCAGATACGCAGTATTTT.

The chain's CDR3 is CASRAGQGAYEQYF. The CDR3 region has the DNA TGTGCCAGCAGGGCGGGACAGGGAGCCTACGAGCAGTACTTC. The rearrangement links TRBV7-2 to TRBJ2-7; 9 nucleotides agree with TRBD1. V shed 6 bases and J 2 bases; nucleotides not matched to a gene: 5. The CDR3 is made up of 14 amino acids. Germline CDR1 and CDR2: SGHTA and FQGNSA.

This clonotype was detected ten times or more. The V gene is TRBV4-2, the J gene TRBJ1-5; a possible D gene is TRBD1 (5 bases). Per germline, CDR1 LGHNA and CDR2 YNFKEQ. The length of the CDR3 is 15 residues. Trimming removed 1 base from V and 6 bases from J, with 13 bases in between. CDR3 nucleotide sequence: TGTGCCAGCAGCCAAGCTTCGGCAGGGCGTCAGCCCCAGCATTTT. Encoded protein: CASSQASAGRQPQHF.

This clonotype was picked up many times. The rearrangement uses TRBV20-1 and TRBJ2-1, with D hard to call. CDR3 length: 12 amino acids. Germline loops: CDR1 DFQATT, CDR2 SNEGSKA (reference sequence). Between the trimmed V and J ends, which lost 3 bases and 7 bases, there was a span of 10 bases. The CDR3 spells CSASPRSNEQFF. CDR3 DNA sequence: TGCAGTGCTAGCCCCCGTAGTAATGAGCAGTTCTTC.

The chain employs TRBV13 and TRBJ2-5; 8 positions match TRBD2. The CDR3 consists of 17 residues. Germline V CDR1 and CDR2: PRHDT, FYEKMQ (reference sequence). The V gene end was trimmed by 5 bases and the J gene end by 5 bases; junction bases not matched to a gene: 16. The CDR3 loop reads CASSQGDFLAGDETQYF. CDR3 nucleotides: TGTGCCAGCAGCCAAGGGGACTTCCTAGCGGGTGACGAGACCCAGTACTTC.

The chain combines TRBV4-3 with TRBJ2-5, with D possibly TRBD2 on 6 matching bases. In germline, CDR1 is LGHNA, CDR2 YSLEER. V shed 0 bases and J shed 1 base, with 15 bases lying between them. The CDR3 covers 17 residues. The CDR3 DNA is TGCGCCAGCAGCCAAGATTCTCGATACGGGGGCCAAGAGACCCAGTACTTC. Encoded protein: CASSQDSRYGGQETQYF.

This clonotype was counted at least ten times. J is TRBJ2-5 and V is TRBV20-1; D is unresolved. V was clipped by 1 base and J by 5 bases, with 20 bases between them. CDR1 DFQATT and CDR2 SNEGSKA come from the germline V gene (reference sequence). CDR3 length: 16 residues. In DNA form, the CDR3 reads TGCAGTGCTAGAGCCTGGGCCGAAATGGTCGGGGAGACCCAGTACTTC. Its protein is CSARAWAEMVGETQYF.

This clonotype was counted at least ten times. The chain links TRBV6-5 to TRBJ1-5; D may be TRBD1 (5 bases). V lost 2 bases and J lost 0, with 11 bases in between. The CDR3 totals 16 residues. Germline assignment: CDR1 MNHEY and CDR2 SVGAGI. The CDR3 here is CASSYRQGNSNQPQHF. In nucleotides, the CDR3 is TGTGCCAGCAGTTACCGGCAGGGTAATAGCAATCAGCCCCAGCATTTT.

This clonotype has ten or more counts. The genes are TRBV28 and TRBJ1-1; TRBD1 might be the D (6 bases). With 2 bases removed from V and 4 bases from J, the gap between germline ends came to 11 bases. Germline V gene sequence: CDR1 MDHEN, CDR2 SYDVKM. The CDR3 sequence is 14 residues long. The CDR3 sequence is CASSLTGLATEAFF. CDR3 DNA sequence: TGTGCCAGCAGTTTAACAGGGTTGGCCACTGAAGCTTTCTTT.

This clonotype has a count of ten or more. This chain joins TRBV4-2 and TRBJ2-2; D gene uncertain. The CDR3 is 15 amino acids. The germline CDR1 and CDR2 sequences are LGHNA and YNFKEQ. The V gene lost 4 bases and the J gene lost 0 bases, with 9 bases spanning the gap. The CDR3 is CASSPSSPNTGELFF. Here the CDR3 DNA reads TGTGCCAGCAGCCCCTCAAGCCCGAACACCGGGGAGCTGTTTTTT.

This clonotype turned up a few times. This sequence joins TRBV9 and TRBJ2-3; possible D gene TRBD2, 5 bases. V was cut by 0 bases and J by 2 bases, with 7 bases left in between. The CDR3 extends over 14 amino acids. CDR1 and CDR2 (germline): SGDLS, YYNGEE. CDR3 residues: CASSVGGPTDTQYF. In DNA form, the CDR3 reads TGTGCCAGCAGCGTAGGAGGGCCCACAGATACGCAGTATTTT.

In its sample, this clonotype was seen a few times. The V gene is TRBV28, the J gene TRBJ2-6, with D unclear. Deletions cut 3 bases from V and 0 bases from J, with 6 bases between. CDR1 and CDR2 (germline): MDHEN, SYDVKM. This CDR3 has 15 residues. The CDR3 coding sequence is TGTGCCAGCAGTTTTCAGCCCTCTGGGGCCAACGTCCTGACTTTC. Protein sequence: CASSFQPSGANVLTF.

A few counts support this clonotype. The rearrangement links TRBV5-1 to TRBJ2-1, with 7 bases identical to TRBD2. Germline trimming cut 1 base from V and 6 bases from J; bases unmatched to any gene: 7. Germline CDR1 SGHRS, CDR2 YFSETQ. This CDR3 region has 15 residues. DNA for the CDR3: TGCGCCAGCAGCTTGTCGGTCGGGGGGTCCAATGAGCAGTTCTTC. Protein product: CASSLSVGGSNEQFF.

This clonotype was counted a few times. CDR3 loop: CSATRLALSYEQYF. The CDR3 nucleotides are TGCAGTGCTACTAGACTAGCGCTCTCCTACGAGCAGTACTTC. The rearrangement links TRBV20-1 to TRBJ2-7; 8 bases are a match to TRBD2. CDR3 length: 14 amino acids. Germline V gives CDR1 DFQATT, CDR2 SNEGSKA (reference sequence). Losses at the gene ends were 4 bases for V and 0 bases for J; bases not matched to a gene: 5.

This clonotype was seen a few times. J is TRBJ1-2 and V is TRBV28, with D possibly being TRBD1 (5 bases). The CDR3 loop spans 16 amino acids. Trimming shortened V by 8 bases and J by 1 base, and 20 bases separated the two germline ends. The germline CDR1 and CDR2 sequences are MDHEN and SYDVKM. Here the CDR3 reads CASVGPPLYFNYGYTF. The CDR3 region has the DNA TGTGCCAGCGTGGGGCCTCCCCTCTATTTTAACTATGGCTACACCTTC.

This clonotype has a handful of counts. The gene calls are TRBV20-1 and TRBJ1-2; D perhaps matches TRBD1 (5 bases). The CDR3 contains 14 residues. Germline V gene data show CDR1 as DFQATT and CDR2 as SNEGSKA (reference sequence). V lost 6 bases and J lost 4, with 18 bases in between. The CDR3 DNA reads TGCAGTGCGTTCCGCGGTAGGGGAAGCTATGGCTACACCTTC. Translated: CSAFRGRGSYGYTF.

This clonotype has ten or more counts. The chain joins TRBV7-6 to TRBJ2-1, with a possible D match to TRBD1 (6 bases). This CDR3 has 12 residues. Trimming took 6 bases from V and 5 from J, leaving 8 bases between them. Germline values: CDR1 SGHVS, CDR2 FNYEAQ. Here the CDR3 reads CASSWGHNEQFF. The CDR3 DNA is TGTGCCAGCAGTTGGGGGCACAATGAGCAGTTCTTC.

The J gene is TRBJ2-2, the V gene TRBV3-1; D may match TRBD1 or TRBD2 (5 bases each). This CDR3 region has 14 residues. Per the germline V gene, CDR1 is LGHDT and CDR2 is YNNKEL (reference sequence). The V gene lost 4 bases and the J gene lost 4 bases, with 10 bases spanning the gap. Here the CDR3 reads CASSRGDRTGELFF. The CDR3 nucleotides read TGTGCCAGCAGCCGAGGGGACCGCACCGGGGAGCTGTTTTTT.